This T cell receptor beta chain is from a study of spatial heterogeneity in lung cancer. About the study: More beta-chain than alpha-chain sequences were consistently detected. Findings and caveats of the study: Mutation counts in tumors were tracked by counts of expanded intratumoral alpha and beta TCRs.

V lost 3 bases and J lost 4, with 9 bases in between. The CDR3 runs to 13 residues. A remark on this clonotype: Its antigen is currently unknown.

TCRdb processed the 5' RACE reads anew with MiXCR; each CDR3 protein has one entry. Of 12,000 to 15,000 distinct CDR3 sequences listed, about 4.5% are singletons. Sample time point: sample taken at primary tumor resection. Whole RNA, which was extracted from tumor, nontumor lung tissue or frozen PBMC, was sequenced without any cell sorting. The J gene is TRBJ2-5, the V gene TRBV12-3 or TRBV12-4; D not resolved. This TCR derives from a female donor with early-stage non-small cell lung cancer. The source material was lung tumor tissue, sampled at surgery. Here the CDR3 DNA reads TGTGCCAGCAGTTTGAGCCCTGGAGAGACCCAGTACTTC. Its translation: CASSLSPGETQYF.